These 17 T cell receptor beta chains were all obtained from the same sample, sequenced in a study of regulatory T cells in long-lasting Graves disease. Documented time point: newly diagnosed GD, antithyroid drugs for less than 3 months. Preparation of the TCR library used RNA extracted from PBMCs. Arm-PCR with iRepertoire HTBI primers amplified the CDR3 regions for these TCR beta libraries. TCRdb independently ran MiXCR on the multiplex PCR reads; one entry per CDR3 protein. The sample lists roughly 320,000 distinct CDR3 sequences, approximately 15% occurring once. These records were also assigned to another study, of T cells in Graves' hyperthyroidism and ophthalmopathy.

The sample was peripheral blood mononuclear cells (PBMCs), taken at new diagnosis, from a patient treated with antithyroid drugs. The receptors stem from a man aged 40-55 years with Graves disease.

Many counts were recorded for this clonotype. The chain has TRBV7-9 and TRBJ2-5; 13 bases align to TRBD2. CDR3 length: 18 amino acids. V was clipped by 5 bases and J by 0 bases; unmatched bases: 9. CDR1 is SEHNR and CDR2 is FQNEAQ in the germline V gene (reference sequence). Here the CDR3 DNA reads TGTGCCAGCAGCCCCGGGACTAGCGGGGTTCATGACCAAGAGACCCAGTACTTC. It codes for CASSPGTSGVHDQETQYF.

This clonotype occurred many times. The chain combines TRBV12-3 or TRBV12-4 with TRBJ2-3, with 7 bases aligning to TRBD1. The CDR3 extends over 15 amino acids. Losses at the gene ends were 0 bases for V and 2 bases for J; bases not matched to a gene: 2. As DNA, the CDR3 is TGTGCCAGCAGTTTAGCGGGACAGCCCACAGATACGCAGTATTTT. It is translated as CASSLAGQPTDTQYF.

There are many counts of this clonotype. The CDR3 bases are TGTGCCAGGGGACAGCGAGATACGCAGTATTTT. Translation gives CARGQRDTQYF. The chain carries TRBV2 and TRBJ2-3, with TRBD1 identical over 7 bases. The CDR3 has 11 amino acids. Trimming took 9 bases from V and 5 from J; bases not matched to a gene: 2. CDR1 and CDR2 (germline): SNHLY, FYNNEI. The variable domain in full, with the rest retrieved from reference TRBV2 and TRBJ2-3, is EPEVTQTPSHQVTQMGQEVILRCVPISNHLYFYWYRQILGQKVEFLVSFYNNEISEKSEIFDDQFSVERPDGSNFTLKIRSTKLEDSAMYFCARGQRDTQYFGPGTRLTVL.

The table lists this clonotype with many counts. V is TRBV3-1 and J is TRBJ2-7; a weak D match, TRBD1 (6 bases). The CDR3 is 14 residues long. Germline V CDR1 and CDR2: LGHDT, YNNKEL (reference sequence). Trimming pared 4 bases from V and 4 bases from J, leaving 14 bases between. The CDR3 protein is CASSLPGQIYEQYF. The CDR3 DNA is TGTGCCAGCAGCCTTCCCGGACAGATATACGAGCAGTACTTC.

On this clonotype itself: One base separates it from a far larger clone, so it is likely a read error. The chain has TRBV6-9 and TRBJ2-7; TRBD2 might be the D (5 bases). The V gene's germline CDR1 is MNHGY and CDR2 SVAAGI. This CDR3 comprises 14 residues. Trimming cost V 4 bases and J 4 bases, with 14 bases left between them. This chain's CDR3 is CASSFSGRGYEQYF. The CDR3, as DNA: TGTGCCAGCAGTTTCTCTGGGAGAGGGTACGAGCAGTACTTC.

This clonotype was detected many times. The V gene is TRBV7-2, the J gene TRBJ2-1; D possibly uses TRBD1 or TRBD2 (6 bases each). Trimming shortened V by 4 bases and J by 3 bases, and 13 bases separated the two germline ends. Per germline, CDR1 SGHTA and CDR2 FQGNSA. This CDR3 contains 15 residues. The DNA of the CDR3 is TGTGCCAGCAGCTCCCGAAGGGGGGTCTACAATGAGCAGTTCTTC. It codes for CASSSRRGVYNEQFF.

This clonotype was found many times. This rearrangement joins TRBV2 to TRBJ2-3, with D maybe TRBD1 (6 bases). V lost 8 bases, J lost 5 bases, and 11 bases lay in between. Germline V lookup: CDR1 SNHLY, CDR2 FYNNEI. This CDR3 contains 12 residues. In DNA, the CDR3 is TGTGCCAGCCATCCGACAGGAGATACGCAGTATTTT. Amino acid sequence: CASHPTGDTQYF.

This clonotype was counted ten times or more. The rearrangement uses TRBV11-2 and TRBJ2-5; 7 bases fit TRBD1. The germline V gene encodes CDR1 SGHAT and CDR2 FQNNGV. The V segment lost 2 bases and the J segment 3 bases; nucleotides outside the gene matches: 3. CDR3 length equals 14 residues. This CDR3 is CASSLRDREETQYF. CDR3 coding DNA: TGTGCCAGCAGCTTAAGGGACAGAGAAGAGACCCAGTACTTC.

This clonotype was picked up a small number of times. One junction end disagrees with the germline gene, perhaps due to a read error. V is TRBV7-9 and J is TRBJ2-7; TRBD1 might be the D (6 bases). The CDR3 spans 14 residues. Germline V gives CDR1 SEHNR, CDR2 FQNEAQ (reference sequence). The CDR3 coding sequence is TGTGCCAGCAGCTATACAGGGAGTTCCTACGCGCAGTACTTC. Protein product: CASSYTGSSYAQYF.

This clonotype has just a few counts. The chain is built from TRBV20-1 and TRBJ2-4, with a tentative D call TRBD2 (6 bases). The CDR3 has 11 residues. Germline V gene data show CDR1 as DFQATT and CDR2 as SNEGSKA (reference sequence). Trimming shortened V by 3 bases and J by 9 bases, and 9 bases separated the two germline ends. CDR3 sequence: CSASQEGIQYF. DNA for the CDR3: TGCAGTGCTAGTCAGGAGGGCATTCAGTACTTC.

A few counts support this clonotype. This chain uses TRBV4-1 with TRBJ2-3; 7 nucleotides line up with TRBD1. This CDR3 is 17 amino acids long. Trimming took 4 bases from V and 0 from J; bases not matched to a gene: 10. Germline V gene data show CDR1 as MGHRA and CDR2 as YSYEKL. CDR3 DNA sequence: TGCGCCAGCAGCCCAGGGGGTCAGGGTACTAGCACAGATACGCAGTATTTT. Amino acid sequence: CASSPGGQGTSTDTQYF.

This clonotype was counted at least ten times. The rearrangement uses TRBV7-2 and TRBJ2-5, with TRBD2 matching over 9 bases. CDR3 length equals 14 residues. The germline V gene has CDR1 SGHTA and CDR2 FQGNSA. Unmatched junction bases numbered 3, after V lost 3 bases and J lost 4 bases. The CDR3 here is CASSLAGGVETQYF. Here the CDR3 DNA reads TGTGCCAGCAGCTTGGCGGGGGGGGTAGAGACCCAGTACTTC.

V gene TRBV12-3 or TRBV12-4 combines with J gene TRBJ1-1; D is possibly TRBD1 (5 bases). Trimming shortened V by 2 bases and J by 2 bases, and 12 bases separated the two germline ends. CDR3 size: 15 residues. CDR3 DNA sequence: TGTGCCAGCAGTTTACCCGGGACGTACAACACTGAAGCTTTCTTT. Its translation is CASSLPGTYNTEAFF.

This clonotype was detected a few times. V is TRBV5-1 and J is TRBJ1-3; D is uncertain. The CDR3 is 14 residues long. The V and J ends lost 4 bases and 9 bases respectively, with 17 bases between them. The germline V gene encodes CDR1 SGHRS and CDR2 YFSETQ. The CDR3 DNA is TGCGCCAGCAGCCTCTACCTGAACGGCGGCACCATATATTTT. Translated: CASSLYLNGGTIYF. Together with reference TRBV5-1 and TRBJ1-3, the CDR3 gives the full variable domain: KAGVTQTPRYLIKTRGQQVTLSCSPISGHRSVSWYQQTPGQGLQFLFEYFSETQRNKGNFPGRFSGRQFSNSRSEMNVSTLELGDSALYLCASSLYLNGGTIYFGEGSWLTVV.

This clonotype was detected many times. The chain joins TRBV6-2 or TRBV6-3 to TRBJ1-5; 8 bases match TRBD1. The J segment lost 2 bases and the V segment lost 4 bases, leaving 7 bases of the junction unmatched. This CDR3 contains 16 residues. Germline V CDR1 and CDR2: MNHEY, SVGEGT. This CDR3 is CASSLRQGLGNQPQHF. As DNA, the CDR3 is TGTGCCAGCAGTTTACGACAGGGGTTAGGCAATCAGCCCCAGCATTTT.

This clonotype was seen at least ten times. This sequence joins TRBV2 and TRBJ2-1, with D perhaps matching TRBD1 (5 bases). This CDR3 is built from 12 residues. Trimming removed 6 bases at V and 11 bases at J, with 14 bases between. Germline CDR1 and CDR2: SNHLY and FYNNEI. CDR3 sequence reads: CASSADIPKQFF. CDR3 sequence (DNA): TGTGCCAGCAGCGCGGACATTCCTAAGCAGTTCTTC.

This clonotype was found many times. The rearrangement uses TRBV2 and TRBJ1-4, with D unresolved. Germline CDR1 and CDR2: SNHLY and FYNNEI. CDR3 size: 14 residues. Trimming took off 4 bases at V and 8 bases at J, with 14 bases between the two ends. CDR3 region: CASSASSLGEKLFF. The DNA of the CDR3 is TGTGCCAGCAGTGCCTCCTCCCTCGGCGAAAAACTGTTTTTT.